This TCR beta chain was observed in a study of shared clonotypes between healthy human individuals. The CDR3 is 13 amino acids. The V end was cut by 6 bases, the J end by 2 bases, with 8 bases between. CDR1 LGHNT and CDR2 FRNRAP come from the germline V gene. Study-wide points: With a few donors compared, approximately 5.5% of naive CD4 clonotypes were shared.

Concerning this clone itself: The antigen is unknown.

Every subset's genomic DNA went evenly onto several immunoSEQ plates. Profiling relied on immunoSEQ multiplex PCR, and the TCRdb table lists in-frame clones only, not all of them. This sample has roughly 2,500,000 clones, with over 85% found just once. The chain links TRBV12-5 to TRBJ2-1; D might be TRBD2 (6 bases). Input material: naive CD4+ T cells from PBMCs. The subset here: CD45RA+ positively selected. The receptor was derived from a man between 18 and 35 years old in good health. Some clones in this sample may be carry-over from other donors' samples. DNA of the CDR3: TGTGCTAGTGGGCGGGACGCCTACAATGAGCAGTTCTTC. Protein sequence: CASGRDAYNEQFF.